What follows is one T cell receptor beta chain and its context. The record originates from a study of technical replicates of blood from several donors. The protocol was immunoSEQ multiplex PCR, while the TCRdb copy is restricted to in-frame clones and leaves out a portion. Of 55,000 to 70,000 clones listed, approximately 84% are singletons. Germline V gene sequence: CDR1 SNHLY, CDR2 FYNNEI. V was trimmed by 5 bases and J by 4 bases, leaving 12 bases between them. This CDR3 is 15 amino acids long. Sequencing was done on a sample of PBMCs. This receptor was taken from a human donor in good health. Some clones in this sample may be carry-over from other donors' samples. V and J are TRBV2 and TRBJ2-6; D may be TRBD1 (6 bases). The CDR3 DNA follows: TGTGCCAGCAGTTCACAGGGCGGCGGGGCCAACGTCCTGACTTTC. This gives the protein CASSSQGGGANVLTF.